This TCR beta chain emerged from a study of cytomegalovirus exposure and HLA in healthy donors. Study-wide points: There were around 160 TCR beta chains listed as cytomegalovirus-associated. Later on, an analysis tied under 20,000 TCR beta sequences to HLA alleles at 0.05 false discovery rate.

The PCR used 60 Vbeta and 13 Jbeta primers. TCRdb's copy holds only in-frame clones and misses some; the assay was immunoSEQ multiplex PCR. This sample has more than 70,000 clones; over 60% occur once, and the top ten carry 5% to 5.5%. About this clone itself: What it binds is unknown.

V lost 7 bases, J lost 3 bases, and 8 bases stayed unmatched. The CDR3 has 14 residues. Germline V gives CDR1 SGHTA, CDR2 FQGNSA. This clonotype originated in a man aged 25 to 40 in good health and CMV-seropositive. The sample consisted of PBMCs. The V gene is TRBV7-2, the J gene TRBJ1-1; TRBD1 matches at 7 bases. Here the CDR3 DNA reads TGTGCCAGCAACGAACAGGGGCTTCACACTGAAGCTTTCTTT. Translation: CASNEQGLHTEAFF.